The rows below give T cell receptor beta chains drawn from one sample of a study of blood T cells in healthy people across ages. A single record per CDR3 protein comes from TCRdb applying MiXCR to the 5' RACE reads. Altogether approximately 760,000 distinct CDR3 sequences are present, 25% being singletons, with the ten largest covering roughly a tenth. Separately, the same data were catalogued under a study of T cells of mothers and their children.

The material sequenced was blood. The receptors were sampled from a boy aged 5-17 years in good health. CDR3s include the opening cysteine and the closing phenylalanine or tryptophan. The D gene is left open where the match is weak. Size is stated for part of the rows, as once, few or many counts, or as a class when the clone is expanded.

>.|TRBV9|TRBJ2-5|few
TGTGCCAGCAGCCGAGGAAGTTTGGGGGAGACCCAGTACTTC
CASSRGSLGETQYF
>TRBD1|TRBV4-1|TRBJ2-1|few
TGCGCCAGCAGCCAAGAACAGGACAGGGGCTATGAGCAGTTCTTC
CASSQEQDRGYEQFF
>TRBD2|TRBV7-6|TRBJ2-3|few
TGTGCCAGCAGCTTAGCGAGCGGGACCGGCACAGATACGCAGTATTTT
CASSLASGTGTDTQYF
>TRBD2|TRBV20-1|TRBJ2-5|once
TGCAGTGCCAGAGACCGGGGAGGGGATCAAGAGACCCAGTACTTC
CSARDRGGDQETQYF
>.|TRBV9|TRBJ2-1|.
TGTGCCAGCAGCCCTCAGGGCTTCAACAATGAGCAGTTCTTC
CASSPQGFNNEQFF
>.|TRBV6-1|TRBJ2-2|.
TGTGCCAGCAGTGAATTGAGAAGGGGGAGGCGCTGGGAGCTGTTTTTT
CASSELRRGRRWELFF
>.|TRBV7-2|TRBJ2-1|.
TGTGCCAGCACCAACGAAGCTAGCTCCTACAATGAGCAGTTCTTC
CASTNEASSYNEQFF
>TRBD2|TRBV5-6|TRBJ2-4|.
TGTGCCAGCAGCTTTCTAGCGGGGGGAACTTTAGCCAAAAACATTCAGTACTTC
CASSFLAGGTLAKNIQYF
>.|TRBV13|TRBJ2-5|.
TGTGCCAGCAGCCAACGGAGTGTGGAGACCCAGTACTTC
CASSQRSVETQYF
>TRBD1|TRBV29-1|TRBJ2-5|few
TGCAGCGTTGAAGGAATTTCTTCTCTTCTCGGGGACAGCTTTCAAGAGACCCAGTACTTC
CSVEGISSLLGDSFQETQYF
>.|TRBV6-2/TRBV6-3|TRBJ2-7|few
TGTGCCAGCAGTTCCCCTCTTGTTGAGCAGTACTTC
CASSSPLVEQYF